The 23 T cell receptor delta chains listed next were all sequenced from one sample in a study of gamma-delta T cells after stem cell transplantation. TCRdb reapplied CATT to the RT-PCR reads. The sample yields 1,300 or so delta-chain clones, approximately 5.2% seen once. The sequencing sample was made of gamma-delta T cells. The receptors were gathered from a human donor. It is not recorded whose cells these are; they may come from a transplant donor.

On this clone: A far larger clone is one base from this, pointing to a likely read error. The chain recombines TRDV1 with TRDJ1; D gene ambiguous. The V gene lost 2 bases and the J gene lost 3 bases, with 16 bases spanning the gap. The CDR3 sequence is 16 residues long. CDR1 is TSWWSYY and CDR2 is QGS in the germline V gene. The CDR3 reads CALGEAPHLWSDKLIF. The CDR3 region has the DNA TGTGCTCTTGGGGAAGCGCCCCACCTTTGGTCCGATAAACTCATCTTT.

On this clone itself: It is likely a read error: a sequence one base away is far more abundant. Other DNA sequences in this sample translate to the same CDR3. This sequence joins TRDV1 and TRDJ2; D not certain. In germline, CDR1 is TSWWSYY, CDR2 QGS. This CDR3 has 16 residues. The CDR3 nucleotides are TGTGCTCTTGGGGAACTCCTATTCCCTTTGACGGCACAACTCTTCTTT. Protein: CALGELLFPLTAQLFF.

The V call is TRDV1, the J call TRDJ1; TRDD3 matches 8 bases. The CDR3 covers 23 residues. V was clipped by 1 base and J by 2 bases; unmatched bases: 27. The germline CDR1 and CDR2 sequences are TSWWSYY and QGS. CDR3 in DNA: TGTGCTCTTGGGGAACATAGTAGGCTACACTGCTGGGGGACCCCCATACTGACCGATAAACTCATCTTT. This sequence encodes CALGEHSRLHCWGTPILTDKLIF.

This clone has only a few counts. Given a much more abundant clone one base away, this may be a read error. This chain links TRDV1 with TRDJ1; D might be TRDD2 (6 bases). The CDR3 is 14 residues long. Deletions cut 0 bases from V and 10 bases from J, with 15 bases between. Germline V gene sequence: CDR1 TSWWSYY, CDR2 QGS. As DNA, the CDR3 is TGTGCTCTTGGGGAACTTCTCCTACCTAGCCTACTCATCTTT. Its translation is CALGELLLPSLLIF.

This clone has a handful of counts. TCRdb records a much larger clone's protein for this DNA, with a difference at residue 10 that likely arises from a read error; the protein given is the translation of the DNA. The V and J genes are TRDV1 and TRDJ1, with a weak D call TRDD2 (5 bases). Trimming took off 3 bases at V and 3 bases at J, with 14 bases between the two ends. Germline CDR1 is TSWWSYY and CDR2 is QGS. This CDR3 contains 15 residues. The CDR3: CALGDSSPWPDKLIF. The CDR3 DNA reads as TGTGCTCTTGGGGACTCTTCCCCCTGGCCCGATAAACTCATCTTT.

This clone was picked up a small number of times. TCRdb's listed protein matches a much larger clone and diverges from this DNA's translation at residue 13, likely through a read error; the protein shown comes from the DNA. This chain connects TRDV1 to TRDJ1, with D perhaps given as TRDD2 or TRDD3 (6 bases each). The germline CDR1 and CDR2 sequences are TSWWSYY and QGS. V was shortened by 2 bases and J by 1 base, with 23 bases between the two germline ends. The CDR3 has 19 amino acids. For the CDR3, the DNA is TGTGCTCTTGGGGAATTTGGCCTCCTACGGGGATCGGGCACCGATAAACTCATCTTT. This codes for CALGEFGLLRGSGTDKLIF.

As to this clone: One end of the junction varies from germline; a read error may be responsible. V gene TRDV1 combines with J gene TRDJ2; no reliable D call. The CDR3 has 22 residues. Germline-derived CDR1 and CDR2 are TSWWSYY and QGS. The CDR3: CALGELPLGKTVLFRRTAQPFF. In DNA form, the CDR3 reads TGTGCTCTTGGGGAACTACCCCTAGGGAAGACGGTACTATTCCGGCGGACAGCACAACCCTTCTTT.

With regard to this clone: Being one base from a much bigger clone, this may be a read error. The V gene is TRDV1, the J gene TRDJ1, with D tentatively TRDD3 (5 bases). This CDR3 has 22 amino acids. Trimming cost V 2 bases and J 0 bases, with 31 bases left between them. Germline assignment: CDR1 TSWWSYY and CDR2 QGS. The CDR3 reads CALGEIQRRILWGRWDTDKLIF. CDR3 nucleotides: TGTGCTCTTGGGGAAATCCAGAGACGAATACTGTGGGGACGGTGGGACACCGATAAACTCATCTTT.

This clone is classed as medium-sized. V usage is TRDV1 and J usage is TRDJ1; TRDD3 matches at 8 bases. CDR1 TSWWSYY and CDR2 QGS come from the germline V gene. J gave up 0 bases and V 0 bases, and 21 bases lay outside the gene matches. This CDR3 comprises 22 residues. CDR3 in amino acids: CALGELRWRGGIEVEYTDKLIF. Written as DNA, the CDR3 is TGTGCTCTTGGGGAACTTCGGTGGCGGGGGGGGATAGAAGTTGAGTACACCGATAAACTCATCTTT.

Regarding this clone: With a far larger clone one base away, a read error is the likely cause. Other DNA sequences within the sample encode an identical CDR3. This chain links TRDV1 with TRDJ1; unclear D gene. This CDR3 comprises 16 residues. V was shortened by 3 bases and J by 3 bases, with 17 bases between the two germline ends. Germline V CDR1 and CDR2: TSWWSYY, QGS. CDR3: CALGETPHLWSDKLIF. In nucleotides, the CDR3 is TGTGCTCTTGGGGAGACGCCCCACCTTTGGTCCGATAAACTCATCTTT.

The sample holds a few counts of this clone. One base separates it from a far larger clone, so it is likely a read error. This chain links TRDV1 with TRDJ1; TRDD3 matches at 9 bases. Germline CDR1 is TSWWSYY and CDR2 is QGS. CDR3 size: 24 residues. Trimming removed 3 bases from V and 0 bases from J; junction bases left unmatched: 29. CDR3 coding DNA: TGTGCTCTTGGGGATCAGGCCCACATCGTCGTTTACTGGGGGACCCACCACTACACCGATAAACTCATCTTT. Its protein product is CALGDQAHIVVYWGTHHYTDKLIF.

For this clone: This DNA translates differently at residue 11 from the TCRdb protein, which is that of a much larger clone; a read error is likely, and the protein shown is the DNA's own translation. The chain uses TRDV2 and TRDJ1, with 9 bases identical to TRDD3. The CDR3 is made up of 18 amino acids. Germline trimming cut 3 bases from V and 0 bases from J; bases unmatched to any gene: 13. In germline, CDR1 is GEAIGNYY, CDR2 EKD. CDR3 residues: CACDLGYWGTVYTDKLIF. In DNA, the CDR3 is TGTGCCTGTGACTTGGGGTACTGGGGGACCGTGTACACCGATAAACTCATCTTT.

A note on this clone: It is likely a read error: a sequence one base away is far more abundant. V is TRDV2 and J is TRDJ1; D gene ambiguous. CDR1 is GEAIGNYY and CDR2 is EKD in the germline V gene. This CDR3 contains 16 residues. CDR3 sequence (DNA): TGTGCCTGTGACCGGCTGCCTCGTGGTTCCACCAATAAACTCATCTTT. It yields the protein CACDRLPRGSTNKLIF.

This clone was seen a few times. An end of the junction does not agree with germline; a read error may underlie this. J is TRDJ1 and V is TRDV1; 13 nucleotides line up with TRDD3. The length of the CDR3 is 21 residues. Germline V lookup: CDR1 TSWWSYY, CDR2 QGS. This CDR3 reads CALEPFPPTNWGIRYTDKRIF. CDR3 in DNA: TGTGCTCTTGAACCCTTCCCACCCACGAACTGGGGGATACGCTACACCGATAAACGCATCTTT.

This clone was counted between two and nine times. This may arise from a read error, as a much more abundant clone is one base away. The chain recombines TRDV1 with TRDJ2, with TRDD3 matching 10 bases. The CDR3 is 24 residues long. Germline V CDR1 and CDR2: TSWWSYY, QGS. Losses at the gene ends were 0 bases for V and 0 bases for J; bases not matched to a gene: 22. CDR3 sequence (DNA): TGTGCTCTTGGGGAACTGGGCCCCTCAACTGAGTACTGGGGGATTTTAGCTTTGACAGCACAACTCTTCTTT. Its protein is CALGELGPSTEYWGILALTAQLFF.

With regard to this clone: A read error may be the cause here, since a much bigger clone is one base away. The sample carries other DNA sequences with the same CDR3. The CDR3 nucleotides are TGTGCTCTTGGGGAACTATTCCTACGTTGGGGTGGGGGAGCCATCGATAAACTCATCTTT. Translation gives CALGELFLRWGGGAIDKLIF. This rearrangement joins TRDV1 to TRDJ1, with D possibly called TRDD2 or TRDD3 (7 bases each). Germline loops: CDR1 TSWWSYY, CDR2 QGS. The CDR3 is made up of 20 amino acids. Trimming stripped 0 bases from V and 4 bases from J, with 27 bases between.

This clone is large within its sample. Other DNA sequences of this sample code for an identical CDR3. V gene TRDV1 combines with J gene TRDJ1; 7 nucleotides line up with TRDD3. In germline, CDR1 is TSWWSYY, CDR2 QGS. This CDR3 has 19 amino acids. V lost 7 bases to trimming and J lost 0 bases; unmatched junction nucleotides: 20. CDR3 protein: CALVDQGGIGLINTDKLIF. The CDR3 bases are TGTGCTCTTGTGGACCAAGGGGGGATTGGTCTGATAAACACCGATAAACTCATCTTT.

With regard to this clone: A much larger clone is a single base away; this may be a read error. V usage is TRDV1 and J usage is TRDJ1; D may correspond to TRDD2 or TRDD3 (8 bases each). This CDR3 has 20 residues. Germline V gene lookup returns CDR1 TSWWSYY and CDR2 QGS. The CDR3 is CALGAASYPNWGPYTDKPIF. CDR3 nucleotides: TGTGCTCTTGGGGCAGCTTCCTACCCGAACTGGGGGCCGTACACCGATAAACCCATCTTT.

This clone is labeled medium-sized. This same CDR3 is encoded by further DNA sequences in the sample. This sequence joins TRDV1 and TRDJ1, with 8 bases matching TRDD3. J lost 8 bases, V lost 0 bases, and 32 bases had no gene match. The CDR3 extends over 23 amino acids. Germline-derived CDR1 and CDR2 are TSWWSYY and QGS. The CDR3 spells CALGELGENFPIWGYKGEEKLIF. For the CDR3, the DNA is TGTGCTCTTGGGGAACTAGGTGAGAACTTTCCTATTTGGGGATACAAGGGCGAGGAAAAACTCATCTTT.

This clone was found a few times. The sample holds other DNA sequences that translate to the same CDR3. The chain joins TRDV1 to TRDJ1; D may match TRDD2 or TRDD3 (9 bases each). The V gene lost 3 bases and the J gene lost 1 base, with 33 bases spanning the gap. The CDR3 has 22 amino acids. Germline V lookup: CDR1 TSWWSYY, CDR2 QGS. The CDR3: CALGDSEPSYKGIRDGTDKLIF. CDR3 coding DNA: TGTGCTCTTGGGGACTCCGAGCCTTCCTACAAGGGGATACGCGACGGCACCGATAAACTCATCTTT.

There are a few counts of this clone. A read error is possible here, since a much larger clone lies one base away. Other DNA sequences of this sample code for an identical CDR3. The rearrangement links TRDV1 to TRDJ1; 13 nucleotides agree with TRDD3. This CDR3 spans 21 amino acids. Germline CDR1 is TSWWSYY and CDR2 is QGS. Trimming took 7 bases from V and 0 from J; bases not matched to a gene: 20. CDR3 protein: CALEPFLPTNWGIRYTDKLIF. In DNA, the CDR3 is TGTGCTCTTGAACCCTTCCTACCTACGAACTGGGGGATACGCTACACCGATAAACTCATCTTT.

This clone showed up just a few times. A much larger clonotype is one base distant, so this may be a read error. Other nucleotide sequences in the sample specify the same CDR3. The V and J genes are TRDV1 and TRDJ1, with D uncertain. With 1 base removed from V and 0 bases from J, the gap between germline ends came to 15 bases. This CDR3 contains 17 residues. CDR1 is TSWWSYY and CDR2 is QGS in the germline V gene. This CDR3 is CALGEPPFSGDTDKLIF. The CDR3 nucleotides are TGTGCTCTTGGGGAACCACCCTTTTCCGGGGACACCGATAAACTCATCTTT.

This clone is categorized as large. The same CDR3 can be traced to other DNA sequences in this sample. This chain connects TRDV1 to TRDJ1; D is possibly TRDD3 (7 bases). CDR1 TSWWSYY and CDR2 QGS come from the germline V gene. CDR3 length equals 21 residues. V was clipped by 0 bases and J by 0 bases, with 26 bases between them. CDR3 in DNA: TGTGCTCTTGGGGAACTGAGCCTCCTACGTGGGGATAAGGAGTACACCGATAAACTCATCTTT. This sequence encodes CALGELSLLRGDKEYTDKLIF.